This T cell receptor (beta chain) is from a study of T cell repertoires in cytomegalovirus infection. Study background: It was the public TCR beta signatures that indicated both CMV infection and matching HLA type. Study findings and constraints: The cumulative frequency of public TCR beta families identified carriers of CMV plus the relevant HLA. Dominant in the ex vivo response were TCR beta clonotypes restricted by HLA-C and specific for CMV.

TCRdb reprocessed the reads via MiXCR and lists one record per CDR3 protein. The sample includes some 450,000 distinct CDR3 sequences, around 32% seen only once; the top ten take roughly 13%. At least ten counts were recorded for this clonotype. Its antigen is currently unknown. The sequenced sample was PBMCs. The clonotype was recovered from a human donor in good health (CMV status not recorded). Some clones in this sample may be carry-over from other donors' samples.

CDR3 region: CASSLTRDTEAFF. The CDR3 DNA reads TGTGCCAGCAGCTTAACCAGGGACACTGAAGCTTTCTTT. The genes are TRBV7-3 and TRBJ1-1; maybe TRBD1 (5 bases). V lost 0 bases, J lost 3 bases, and 5 bases lay in between. The germline V gene encodes CDR1 SGHTA and CDR2 FQGTGA. The CDR3 sequence is 13 residues long. Full variable domain (rest looked up from reference TRBV7-3 and TRBJ1-1): GAGVSQTPSNKVTEKGKYVELRCDPISGHTALYWYRQSLGQGPEFLIYFQGTGAADDSGLPNDRFFAVRPEGSVSTLKIQRTERGDSAVYLCASSLTRDTEAFFGQGTRLTVV.